Below are 22 T cell receptor beta chains sequenced from a single sample in a study of Graves' ophthalmopathy and Graves' hyperthyroidism. RNA transcripts were the template, and TCR beta CDR3 regions were amplified from them. An opening RT-PCR round employed HTBI primers and preceded a second-round multiplex PCR. TCRdb re-derived calls from the multiplex PCR reads in MiXCR, one entry per CDR3 protein. Here the sample spans 300,000 to 500,000 distinct CDR3 sequences, approximately 15% being singletons. Sequences were obtained from peripheral blood. These receptors came from a woman between 18 and 29 years old with stable Graves' hyperthyroidism.

This clonotype was counted ten times or more. The J gene is TRBJ1-2, the V gene TRBV28, with D maybe TRBD1 (6 bases). The CDR3 extends over 12 amino acids. The ends were cut back, 5 bases at V and 5 bases at J, with 9 bases in the middle. The V gene's germline CDR1 is MDHEN and CDR2 SYDVKM. Here the CDR3 reads CASSTGQYGYTF. In DNA form, the CDR3 reads TGTGCCAGCAGTACTGGACAGTATGGCTACACCTTC.

The chain carries TRBV5-4 and TRBJ2-5; 10 positions match TRBD2. V trimming: 1 base; J trimming: 5 bases; junction bases outside the gene matches: 5. Germline V gene lookup returns CDR1 SGHNT and CDR2 YYREEE (reference sequence). CDR3 length: 15 amino acids. The CDR3: CASSLIAGGSETQYF. In nucleotides, the CDR3 is TGTGCCAGCAGCTTGATAGCGGGAGGTTCGGAGACCCAGTACTTC.

This clonotype was counted ten times or more. The gene calls are TRBV10-3 and TRBJ2-7, with TRBD2 matching 7 bases. CDR1 ENHRY and CDR2 SYGVKD come from the germline V gene. CDR3 length: 15 amino acids. V gave up 0 bases and J gave up 7 bases; unmatched junction bases: 9. The DNA of the CDR3 is TGTGCCATCAGTGAGTCAAGCGGGACCTCGGGTGAGCAGTACTTC. This encodes CAISESSGTSGEQYF.

The chain recombines TRBV6-1 with TRBJ1-1; D unclear. This CDR3 is built from 17 residues. Trimming removed 1 base at V and 1 base at J, with 16 bases between. CDR1 is MNHNS, CDR2 SASEGT, per germline. The CDR3 spells CASSEVDDSWWNTEAFF. CDR3 in DNA: TGTGCCAGCAGTGAAGTAGATGACTCGTGGTGGAACACTGAAGCTTTCTTT.

This clonotype was detected many times. The chain recombines TRBV12-3 or TRBV12-4 with TRBJ2-7; 9 nucleotides agree with TRBD1. Germline trimming cut 5 bases from V and 5 bases from J; bases unmatched to any gene: 7. The CDR3 is 14 residues long. This chain's CDR3 is CASSPGQGINEQYF. DNA of the CDR3: TGTGCCAGCAGTCCGGGACAGGGAATCAACGAGCAGTACTTC.

The table lists this clonotype with many counts. The gene calls are TRBV20-1 and TRBJ1-2; D is perhaps TRBD1 (5 bases). Trimming stripped 3 bases from V and 4 bases from J, with 18 bases between. This CDR3 has 15 amino acids. Germline CDR1 and CDR2: DFQATT and SNEGSKA (reference sequence). The CDR3 loop reads CSARPNQGLLYGYTF. The DNA of the CDR3 is TGCAGTGCTAGGCCCAATCAGGGCCTACTCTATGGCTACACCTTC.

This clonotype came up a few times. J is TRBJ2-5 and V is TRBV4-2; no definite D call. Trimming removed 0 bases from V and 1 base from J, with 9 bases in between. The CDR3 has 15 amino acids. The germline V gene encodes CDR1 LGHNA and CDR2 YNFKEQ. The DNA of the CDR3 is TGTGCCAGCAGCCAAGATAAAACTCCCCAAGAGACCCAGTACTTC. Residues: CASSQDKTPQETQYF.

This clonotype was counted many times. The chain carries TRBV6-1 and TRBJ1-2, with TRBD1 as a possible D gene (5 bases). CDR1 is MNHNS, CDR2 SASEGT, per germline. The CDR3 spans 12 residues. V dropped 7 bases and J dropped 8 bases, with 14 bases sitting between them. CDR3 region: CASTDPGGGYTF. The DNA of the CDR3 is TGTGCCAGCACCGATCCCGGGGGAGGCTACACCTTC.

This clonotype came up many times. V gene TRBV11-2 combines with J gene TRBJ2-7, with D unclear. Per the germline V gene, CDR1 is SGHAT and CDR2 is FQNNGV. The CDR3 is 12 amino acids. V lost 0 bases, J lost 10 bases, and 10 bases lay in between. The CDR3 region has the DNA TGTGCCAGCAGCTTAGAAAGGTCCTATCAGTACTTC. Its translation: CASSLERSYQYF.

V is TRBV27 and J is TRBJ2-7, with 10 bases lining up with TRBD2. Per the germline V gene, CDR1 is MNHEY and CDR2 is SMNVEV (reference sequence). The CDR3 runs 15 residues. V shed 5 bases, J shed 1 base, and the junction held 5 bases outside the gene matches. The CDR3 protein is CASSLIAGGSYEQYF. The CDR3 DNA follows: TGTGCCAGCAGTCTAATAGCGGGGGGATCCTACGAGCAGTACTTC.

V gene TRBV12-3 or TRBV12-4 combines with J gene TRBJ2-2; D remains unclear. Trimming cost V 3 bases and J 1 base, with 9 bases left between them. The CDR3 extends over 15 amino acids. In nucleotides, the CDR3 is TGTGCCAGCAGTTTCAGCCAGATGAACACCGGGGAGCTGTTTTTT. Amino acids: CASSFSQMNTGELFF.

J is TRBJ2-7 and V is TRBV5-1; D is perhaps TRBD1 (6 bases). This CDR3 has 15 amino acids. Between the trimmed V and J ends, which lost 4 bases and 0 bases, there was a span of 14 bases. From germline, CDR1 is SGHRS and CDR2 YFSETQ. The CDR3 DNA reads as TGCGCCAGCAGCCCGAGACAGGCCCTCTCCTACGAGCAGTACTTC. Translated, it gives CASSPRQALSYEQYF.

This clonotype was found a few times. It may be a read error: a sequence one base away is much more abundant. V gene TRBV6-4 combines with J gene TRBJ2-2; TRBD1 matches at 10 bases. The junction had 14 bases not matched to a gene; V was cut back by 7 bases and J by 0 bases. Germline lookup yields CDR1 MRHNA and CDR2 SNTAGT. This CDR3 has 19 residues. The CDR3 sequence: CASTKSGTGVRSNTGELFF. The CDR3 DNA reads as TGTGCCAGCACCAAATCCGGGACAGGGGTTAGGTCGAACACCGGGGAGCTGTTTTTT.

In this sample, this clonotype turned up many times. The chain combines TRBV11-2 with TRBJ2-5, with 11 bases identical to TRBD1. The CDR3 length is 15 residues. Per germline, CDR1 SGHAT and CDR2 FQNNGV. The V gene end was trimmed by 4 bases and the J gene end by 6 bases; junction bases not matched to a gene: 7. This CDR3 reads CASSSEDRGLQTQYF. CDR3 coding DNA: TGTGCCAGCAGCTCAGAGGACAGGGGGCTGCAGACCCAGTACTTC.

This clonotype was detected many times. The J gene is TRBJ1-1, the V gene TRBV6-1; D is uncertain. V was clipped by 7 bases and J by 3 bases, with 15 bases between them. CDR3 length equals 14 residues. Germline-derived CDR1 and CDR2 are MNHNS and SASEGT. The CDR3: CASKLPGAYTEAFF. DNA of the CDR3: TGTGCCAGCAAACTACCGGGTGCGTACACTGAAGCTTTCTTT.

The gene calls are TRBV5-1 and TRBJ2-2, with TRBD2 matching 10 bases. After removal of 4 bases from V and 4 bases from J, the junction contained 10 bases not matched to a gene. The CDR3 extends over 17 amino acids. CDR1 is SGHRS, CDR2 YFSETQ, per germline. CDR3: CASSRGLAGGLTGELFF. CDR3 DNA sequence: TGCGCCAGCAGCCGAGGTTTAGCGGGGGGCCTCACCGGGGAGCTGTTTTTT.

This clonotype has a count of ten or more. The V call is TRBV7-8, the J call TRBJ1-2; 8 bases map to TRBD1. This CDR3 has 13 residues. V dropped 5 bases and J dropped 10; count of bases not matched to a gene: 9. Per the germline V gene, CDR1 is SGHVS and CDR2 is FQNEAQ. The CDR3 nucleotides are TGTGCCAGCAGCCTAGGACAGGGCCTTGACTACACCTTC. This codes for CASSLGQGLDYTF. The whole variable domain, remainder taken from reference TRBV7-8 and TRBJ1-2, is GAGVSQSPRYKVAKRGQDVALRCDPISGHVSLFWYQQALGQGPEFLTYFQNEAQLDKSGLPSDRFFAERPEGSVSTLKIQRTQQEDSAVYLCASSLGQGLDYTFGSGTRLTVV.

This clonotype was seen repeatedly, ten times or more. The V call is TRBV29-1, the J call TRBJ2-7; D might be TRBD1 or TRBD2, each matching 6 bases. The V end lost 5 bases, the J end lost 2 bases, and 10 bases lay between the germline ends. The CDR3 contains 12 residues. Germline V CDR1 and CDR2: SQVTM, ANQGSEA. The CDR3, as DNA: TGCAGCGTTAAGAGGGGGGCCTACGAGCAGTACTTC. Protein sequence: CSVKRGAYEQYF.

V gene TRBV2 combines with J gene TRBJ2-2; possibly TRBD1 for D (6 bases). CDR1 and CDR2 from the germline V gene are SNHLY and FYNNEI. V shed 3 bases and J shed 3 bases, with 11 bases lying between them. This CDR3 has 15 amino acids. The CDR3 loop is CASSEGAGDTGELFF. The CDR3 DNA reads as TGTGCCAGCAGTGAGGGGGCAGGGGACACCGGGGAGCTGTTTTTT. Supplemented by reference TRBV2 and TRBJ2-2, the full variable domain reads EPEVTQTPSHQVTQMGQEVILRCVPISNHLYFYWYRQILGQKVEFLVSFYNNEISEKSEIFDDQFSVERPDGSNFTLKIRSTKLEDSAMYFCASSEGAGDTGELFFGEGSRLTVL.

The table lists this clonotype with many counts. The chain couples TRBV15 to TRBJ1-6; D not certain. V was clipped by 0 bases and J by 8 bases, with 5 bases between them. This CDR3 has 13 residues. Germline V gene data show CDR1 as LNHNV and CDR2 as YYDKDF (reference sequence). CDR3 sequence reads: CATSREAYSPLHF. The CDR3 region has the DNA TGTGCCACCAGCAGAGAGGCGTATTCACCCCTCCACTTT.

The DNA for the CDR3 is TGCAGTGGGGCCTCCGGGACTAGCGGAGAGACCCAGTACTTC. This encodes CSGASGTSGETQYF. This chain joins TRBV20-1 and TRBJ2-5; 11 nucleotides line up with TRBD2. The germline V gene encodes CDR1 DFQATT and CDR2 SNEGSKA (reference sequence). The CDR3 sequence is 14 residues long. V gave up 7 bases and J gave up 4 bases; unmatched junction bases: 8.

This clonotype has a count of ten or more. The genes are TRBV11-2 and TRBJ1-6; 8 bases fit TRBD1. Germline CDR1 and CDR2: SGHAT and FQNNGV. This CDR3 region has 14 residues. The trim removed 4 bases at V and 8 bases at J, leaving 4 bases unmatched. CDR3 nucleotide sequence: TGTGCCAGCAGCTCTACAGGGGGGTATTCACCCCTCCACTTT. Translating gives CASSSTGGYSPLHF.